The sequence of this T cell receptor (beta chain) was determined in a study of shared clonotypes between healthy human individuals. The germline V gene has CDR1 MGHRA and CDR2 YSYEKL. The V end lost 3 bases, the J end lost 2 bases, and 7 bases lay between the germline ends. This CDR3 comprises 14 residues. Regarding this clone: Its matching antigen is unknown.

Sequencing was performed with immunoSEQ multiplex PCR; in TCRdb, only in-frame clones are kept and a portion is missing. This sample has millions of clones; about 92% occur once, and the top ten carry approximately 1.7%. Positive CCR7 selection of CD45RO-negative cells yielded the naive CD8 cells, and terminally differentiated effector memory CD45RA+ cells were excluded. Findings of the study overall: Naive subsets, compared against memory subsets, generally had larger estimated richness values. Rarefaction exposed incomplete sorted-subset sequencing despite large depth.

This receptor was obtained from a man younger than 35 in good health. Some clones in this sample may be carry-over from other donors' samples. Sequencing used naive CD8+ T cells from PBMCs. The gene calls are TRBV4-1 and TRBJ2-2; D is perhaps TRBD1 (6 bases). The CDR3 DNA reads as TGCGCCAGCAGCCACGGGACAAACACCGGGGAGCTGTTTTTT. Translated: CASSHGTNTGELFF.